These T cell receptor beta chains were read from a single sample in a study of blood T cell repertoires in COVID-19. Clones were read by immunoSEQ multiplex PCR, and TCRdb kept only the in-frame ones, dropping some. The sample records approximately 61,000 clones, around 77% being singletons. Material: peripheral blood. The receptors were sampled from a man older than 75 with active or convalescent COVID-19. The CDR3 runs from the conserved cysteine through the conserved F or W. The D gene is left open where the match is weak. For some rows the clone size is stated as once, few or many, or as a class when expanded; others skip it.

clone size	J gene	CDR3 length	V gene	D gene	CDR3 protein	CDR3 DNA
NA	TRBJ1-2	11	TRBV30	NA	CAWSVKYSYTF	TGTGCCTGGAGTGTGAAGTACAGCTACACCTTC
NA	TRBJ2-2	14	TRBV6-1	NA	CASSDFQRSGELFF	TGTGCCAGCAGTGATTTCCAGCGATCCGGGGAGCTGTTTTTT
few	TRBJ1-5	18	TRBV28	NA	CASVGGADGLWAGQPQHF	TGTGCCAGCGTAGGCGGGGCGGATGGTTTGTGGGCCGGTCAGCCCCAGCATTTT
NA	TRBJ2-3	14	TRBV11-2	TRBD2	CASRLAASTDTQYF	TGTGCCAGCAGACTAGCGGCTAGCACAGATACGCAGTATTTT
many	TRBJ1-1	13	TRBV4-3	NA	CASSLGRGTEAFF	TGCGCCAGCAGCCTAGGGAGGGGCACTGAAGCTTTCTTT
once	TRBJ2-3	12	TRBV12-3/TRBV12-4	NA	CASSESTDTQYF	TGTGCCAGCAGTGAGAGCACAGATACGCAGTATTTT
NA	TRBJ2-7	15	TRBV18	NA	CASSPGQGGGYEQYF	TGTGCCAGCTCACCCGGACAGGGAGGGGGCTACGAGCAGTACTTC
NA	TRBJ1-5	18	TRBV5-6	NA	CASSLASLAGWTPQPQHF	TGTGCCAGCAGCTTGGCATCACTCGCAGGGTGGACGCCTCAGCCCCAGCATTTT
NA	TRBJ1-2	13	TRBV6-5	TRBD1	CASRYAGGGGYTF	TGTGCCAGCCGTTATGCAGGGGGCGGTGGCTACACCTTC
NA	TRBJ2-6	17	TRBV13	NA	CASSVQLSGSGANVLTF	TGTGCCAGCAGCGTCCAGTTGAGCGGGTCTGGGGCCAACGTCCTGACTTTC
NA	TRBJ2-5	15	TRBV6-5	TRBD2	CASSSPGRVGQTQYF	TGTGCCAGCAGTAGCCCAGGGAGGGTTGGCCAGACCCAGTACTTC
NA	TRBJ2-2	14	TRBV5-1	NA	CASSIGQNTGELFF	TGCGCCAGCAGCATCGGACAGAACACCGGGGAGCTGTTTTTT
NA	TRBJ2-1	15	TRBV19	TRBD2	CASSMGAGGINEQFF	TGTGCCAGTAGTATGGGAGCGGGGGGAATCAATGAGCAGTTCTTC
NA	TRBJ2-5	13	TRBV2	NA	CASRGTVAETQYF	TGTGCCAGCAGAGGCACGGTAGCAGAGACCCAGTACTTC
NA	TRBJ1-1	14	TRBV7-2	TRBD1	CASSFKLQGVEAFF	TGTGCCAGCAGCTTCAAGCTTCAGGGGGTGGAAGCTTTCTTT
NA	TRBJ1-5	15	TRBV5-8	NA	CASSFGLDSNQPQHF	TGTGCCAGCAGCTTCGGGTTGGATAGCAATCAGCCCCAGCATTTT
NA	TRBJ1-6	17	TRBV23-1	TRBD1	CASSQSFPGQYYSPLHF	TGCGCCAGCAGTCAATCTTTCCCGGGACAGTATTATTCACCCCTCCACTTT
NA	TRBJ2-1	14	TRBV5-1	NA	CASSLEQSYNEQFF	TGCGCCAGCAGCTTGGAACAGTCCTACAATGAGCAGTTCTTC
NA	TRBJ2-3	17	TRBV28	TRBD2	CASSPISGSRSTDTQYF	TGTGCCAGCAGTCCGATTAGCGGGAGTCGTAGCACAGATACGCAGTATTTT
NA	TRBJ2-3	15	TRBV9	NA	CASSPRTWGADTQYF	TGTGCCAGCAGCCCGAGGACTTGGGGGGCAGATACGCAGTATTTT
NA	TRBJ2-7	16	TRBV6-2/TRBV6-3	NA	CASSQPGSLNPYEQYF	TGTGCCAGCAGTCAACCTGGGTCACTAAATCCCTACGAGCAGTACTTC
NA	TRBJ1-1	14	TRBV28	NA	CASSPLVGQGRVFF	TGTGCCAGCAGTCCCCTGGTCGGGCAGGGCAGAGTTTTCTTT
NA	TRBJ2-3	12	TRBV12-3/TRBV12-4	NA	CASSQGTDTQYF	TGTGCCAGCAGTCAGGGTACAGATACGCAGTATTTT
NA	TRBJ1-1	14	TRBV6-5	NA	CASTATSRLTEAFF	TGTGCCAGCACCGCCACGAGCAGGTTAACTGAAGCTTTCTTT
NA	TRBJ2-3	15	TRBV5-8	NA	CASSFRRLGADTQYF	TGTGCCAGCAGCTTCAGACGACTAGGGGCGGATACGCAGTATTTT
NA	TRBJ2-1	13	TRBV7-3	NA	CASSSPQVNEQFF	TGTGCCAGCAGCTCACCCCAGGTCAATGAGCAGTTCTTC
once	TRBJ2-3	15	TRBV3-1/TRBV3-2	TRBD1	CASSTGDSSTDTQYF	TGTGCCAGCAGCACCGGGGACAGCAGCACAGATACGCAGTATTTT
once	TRBJ2-7	14	TRBV29-1	TRBD1	CSVGTGTGLNEQYF	TGCAGCGTTGGAACCGGGACAGGGCTGAACGAGCAGTACTTC
NA	TRBJ2-7	13	TRBV7-8	NA	CASSFLATYEQYF	TGTGCCAGCAGCTTTCTAGCCACCTACGAGCAGTACTTC
NA	TRBJ1-1	12	TRBV2	NA	CASSEAQRGAFF	TGTGCCAGCAGTGAAGCGCAGCGGGGAGCTTTCTTT
NA	TRBJ1-6	12	TRBV28	NA	CASSGQHTPLHF	TGTGCCAGCAGCGGACAGCACACACCCCTCCACTTT
NA	TRBJ2-2	18	TRBV6-2/TRBV6-3	NA	CASSWIGRQGIYTGELFF	TGTGCCAGCAGTTGGATCGGACGGCAGGGCATATACACCGGGGAGCTGTTTTTT
few	TRBJ2-7	14	TRBV6-5	NA	CASSWGRQVNEQYF	TGTGCCAGCAGTTGGGGACGACAGGTAAACGAGCAGTACTTC
once	TRBJ1-1	14	TRBV10-1	TRBD1	CASSEGGTGGWAFF	TGCGCCAGCAGTGAAGGTGGGACAGGAGGTTGGGCTTTCTTT
NA	TRBJ2-5	12	TRBV2	TRBD2	CASSGGWETQYF	TGTGCCAGTAGCGGGGGCTGGGAGACCCAGTACTTC
medium-sized	TRBJ2-5	14	TRBV9	NA	CASSANWGSETQYF	TGTGCCAGCAGCGCCAACTGGGGCTCGGAGACCCAGTACTTC
NA	TRBJ1-2	13	TRBV7-9	TRBD1	CASSKDRVHGYTF	TGTGCCAGCAGCAAGGACAGGGTACATGGCTACACCTTC
once	TRBJ2-5	17	TRBV2	TRBD1	CASSELVGQGYKETQYF	TGTGCCAGCAGTGAACTTGTGGGACAGGGCTACAAAGAGACCCAGTACTTC
NA	TRBJ2-5	14	TRBV9	NA	CASSVVGGPETQYF	TGTGCCAGCAGCGTAGTAGGAGGACCAGAGACCCAGTACTTC
NA	TRBJ2-7	14	TRBV10-3	TRBD1	CAISEGQDSYEQYF	TGTGCCATCAGTGAAGGACAGGATTCCTACGAGCAGTACTTC
NA	TRBJ1-5	15	TRBV6-5	NA	CASSYTAGPNQPQHF	TGTGCCAGCAGTTACACGGCAGGGCCCAATCAGCCCCAGCATTTT
once	TRBJ1-1	14	TRBV3-1/TRBV3-2	NA	CASSQGGRNTEAFF	TGTGCCAGCAGCCAAGGGGGCAGGAACACTGAAGCTTTCTTT
NA	TRBJ2-1	14	TRBV30	TRBD1	CAWSLGTGYNEQFF	TGTGCCTGGAGTTTGGGGACAGGCTACAATGAGCAGTTCTTC
few	TRBJ1-5	14	TRBV6-5	NA	CASSLTYSNQPQHF	TGTGCCAGCAGTTTGACATATAGCAATCAGCCCCAGCATTTT
NA	TRBJ2-2	14	TRBV5-1	NA	CASWVRESGGELFF	TGCGCCAGCTGGGTCCGGGAGTCTGGCGGGGAGCTGTTTTTT
NA	TRBJ2-1	17	TRBV14	TRBD2	CASSQRAAGGYYNEQFF	TGTGCCAGCAGCCAAAGGGCGGCGGGGGGCTACTACAATGAGCAGTTCTTC
NA	TRBJ2-3	16	TRBV10-3	TRBD1	CAITPGLTGGTDTQYF	TGTGCCATCACCCCGGGGTTGACAGGGGGCACAGATACGCAGTATTTT
NA	TRBJ2-1	16	TRBV4-1	TRBD2	CASSHLAGISYNEQFF	TGCGCCAGCAGCCACCTAGCGGGTATCTCCTACAATGAGCAGTTCTTC
NA	TRBJ1-3	18	TRBV23-1	TRBD1	CASSRGRGLKSSGNTIYF	TGCGCCAGCAGTCGAGGCAGGGGGTTGAAGAGCTCTGGAAACACCATATATTTT
NA	TRBJ2-7	15	TRBV7-7	TRBD2	CASSYSAGTSNEQYF	TGTGCCAGCAGCTACTCGGCCGGGACTAGCAACGAGCAGTACTTC
NA	TRBJ2-2	14	TRBV10-3	TRBD1	CATGQGLNTGELFF	TGTGCCACAGGACAGGGCCTGAACACCGGGGAGCTGTTTTTT
NA	TRBJ2-2	18	TRBV24-1	NA	CATTPPSPIPRGTGELFF	TGTGCCACCACCCCTCCCTCCCCAATACCTCGAGGCACCGGGGAGCTGTTTTTT
NA	TRBJ2-7	15	TRBV6-5	TRBD2	CASSTPGLGAYEQYF	TGTGCCAGCAGTACCCCGGGACTAGGGGCCTACGAGCAGTACTTC
few	TRBJ2-7	16	TRBV6-2/TRBV6-3	TRBD1	CASSLRGTGRGYEQYF	TGTGCCAGCAGTCTGCGTGGGACAGGGAGAGGATACGAGCAGTACTTC
NA	TRBJ2-1	15	TRBV5-6	TRBD2	CASSILAGGPGEQFF	TGTGCCAGCAGCATACTAGCGGGAGGGCCGGGTGAGCAGTTCTTC
NA	TRBJ2-5	13	TRBV30	TRBD1	CAWGTGGVETQYF	TGTGCCTGGGGGACAGGGGGGGTAGAGACCCAGTACTTC
NA	TRBJ2-5	13	TRBV5-1	NA	CASSLAGTQAQYF	TGCGCCAGCAGCTTGGCCGGGACTCAGGCCCAGTACTTC
NA	TRBJ2-3	15	TRBV5-4	TRBD2	CASSHPGLAGDTQYF	TGTGCCAGCAGCCACCCGGGACTAGCGGGAGATACGCAGTATTTT